The clone carrying this TCR beta chain was seen a few times. Its antigen is not known. Every participating donor gave one draw, a heparinised blood sample averaging around 100 mL. As every portion of the isolated RNA was reverse transcribed, the sequencing read expressed TCRB transcripts. Produced via immunoSEQ multiplex PCR; TCRdb's table is partial and in-frame only. Counted here are fewer than 900,000 clones, 15% to 20% occurring once; the ten biggest clones make up 0.023%. V was pared by 3 bases and J by 0 bases, with 5 bases between. The CDR3 runs 13 residues. Germline values: CDR1 SGHTA, CDR2 FQGNSA. These data originate in a study of beta chain features in type 1 diabetes. General study points: The study found that naive, central memory and Treg TCRB repertoires appeared more similar in patients than in healthy donors. VDJ junctions sequenced from type 1 diabetes patients showed fewer insertions and more deletions.

The TCR sequence derives from a young woman in good health. This chain joins TRBV7-2 and TRBJ1-1; D remains ambiguous. Sequences were obtained from naive CD4+ T cells from blood. In nucleotides, the CDR3 is TGTGCCAGCAGCTTCCAAGTGAACACTGAAGCTTTCTTT. Its protein product is CASSFQVNTEAFF.